This T cell receptor beta chain was profiled in a study of blood T cell repertoires in COVID-19. Study in general: Acute and convalescent COVID-19 specimens originated in the United States, Italy and Spain. T cells, B-cell-depleted T cells, or PBMCs supplied cDNA or gDNA.

In the original workflow: Scientists estimated how many nucleated cells there were by amplifying reference gene primers. The repertoire was sequenced with immunoSEQ multiplex PCR; TCRdb's copy has only in-frame clones and lacks some. The V and J calls and clone size come from that table; D and trimming were worked out from the DNA. Among about 110,000 clones listed, approximately 76% were seen once. Germline lookup yields CDR1 SGHDT and CDR2 YYEEEE. With 5 bases clipped from V and 8 bases from J, the junction kept 2 bases outside the gene matches. This CDR3 is 13 amino acids long. The receptor comes from a woman between 70 and 85 years old with acute or convalescent COVID-19. The V and J genes are TRBV5-6 and TRBJ1-6; 9 nucleotides align to TRBD1. Specimen: peripheral blood. The CDR3 region has the DNA TGTGCCAGCAGGCGGGACAGGGATTCACCCCTCCACTTT. Its protein product is CASRRDRDSPLHF.